This T cell receptor beta chain was captured by sequencing in a study of coeliac disease. On the study more broadly: Coeliac patients had active, refractory type I, or gluten-free-diet-controlled disease. Without high-resolution HLA typing, biased TRBV7-2 usage was queried. Study results and caveats: Intraepithelial and lamina propria fractions were not highly pure. TRB repertoires were largely private, with most amino acid sequences found in only one sample.

To note about this clone: Its target is unknown.

This table comes from immunoSEQ multiplex PCR, and its TCRdb copy is limited to in-frame clones, with some not included. The sample shows roughly 6,700 clones, approximately 65% of them seen only once. Trimming removed 3 bases from V and 5 bases from J; junction bases left unmatched: 6. This CDR3 region has 15 residues. Per germline, CDR1 LNHNV and CDR2 YYDKDF (reference sequence). Material for sequencing was lymphocytes from the gut lamina propria. The chain has TRBV15 and TRBJ2-3; TRBD1 aligns across 9 bases. This clonotype originated in a man in his 60s with celiac disease on a gluten-free diet. The CDR3 sequence is CATSRRTGDGDTQYF. CDR3 nucleotides: TGTGCCACCAGCAGGCGGACAGGGGATGGAGATACGCAGTATTTT.